This entry is about one T cell receptor (beta chain). The data stem from a study of shared clonotypes between healthy human individuals. Selected positively for CCR7 and CD45RO-negative, naive CD8 cells excluded terminally differentiated effector memory CD45RA+ cells. This table comes from immunoSEQ multiplex PCR, and its TCRdb copy is limited to in-frame clones, with some not included. The table has around 2.1 million clones, 90% to 95% seen once. This CDR3 spans 16 amino acids. Deletions cut 5 bases from V and 6 bases from J, with 19 bases between. CDR1 is PRHDT and CDR2 is FYEKMQ in the germline V gene (reference sequence).

Sequencing input: naive CD8+ T cells from PBMCs. The J gene is TRBJ2-2, the V gene TRBV13; D possibly matches TRBD1 or TRBD2 (5 bases each). The receptor was isolated from a young man in good health. Some clones in this sample may be carry-over from other donors' samples. Here the CDR3 DNA reads TGTGCCAGCAGCCCGGGGCGTTGGGCTGCCCCCGGGGAGCTGTTTTTT. Its translation is CASSPGRWAAPGELFF.